Listed below are T cell receptor beta chains from one sample, sequenced in a study of T cell repertoires in cytomegalovirus infection. Each CDR3 protein gets one entry after TCRdb re-called the reads with MiXCR. The table includes about 450,000 distinct CDR3 sequences, around 32% detected once. Material: PBMCs. The source is a human donor in good health (CMV status not recorded). Some clones in this sample may be carry-over from other donors' samples. Both conserved end residues are part of each CDR3. The D gene is left open where the match is weak. Size tells how often a clone was seen (once, few, many) or the class of an expanded clone, and some rows leave it out.

d_gene	v_gene	j_gene	abundance	CDR3nt	CDR3aa
TRBD2	TRBV2	TRBJ2-7	many	TGTGCCAGCAGGGAGGGAGGGATCTCCGAGCAGTACTTC	CASREGGISEQYF
NA	TRBV28	TRBJ1-2	few	TGTGCCAGCACCCCTCGGAGATGGGAAAACTATGGCTACACCTTC	CASTPRRWENYGYTF
NA	TRBV6-1	TRBJ2-7	NA	TGTGCCAGCAGTGAAGTGGGGGCATACGAGCAGTACTTC	CASSEVGAYEQYF
NA	TRBV19	TRBJ2-2	NA	TGTGCCAGTAGTATAGACTGGCAGGGTGGTGCCGGGGAGCTGTTTTTT	CASSIDWQGGAGELFF
NA	TRBV4-1	TRBJ2-2	NA	TGCGCCAGCAGCCAAGGATCCGACAGTGCCGACTCGTCCGGGGAGCTGTTTTTT	CASSQGSDSADSSGELFF
NA	TRBV27	TRBJ2-1	NA	TGTGCCAGCAGTTTATCAGGGGTTGGCAATGAGCAGTTCTTC	CASSLSGVGNEQFF
TRBD1	TRBV7-3	TRBJ1-3	NA	TGTGCCAGCAGCTCAGGGGGAGTTGGAAACACCATATATTTT	CASSSGGVGNTIYF
NA	TRBV29-1	TRBJ2-1	NA	TGCAGCGTGACCAAGCGGCTAGCCGTGGATGAGCAGTTCTTC	CSVTKRLAVDEQFF
TRBD1	TRBV7-3	TRBJ1-1	NA	TGTGCCAGCAGCCCCACGGGCGGGACAGGGAAGAACACTGAAGCTTTCTTT	CASSPTGGTGKNTEAFF
NA	TRBV19	TRBJ2-1	few	TGTGCCAGTAGTCCACATAAGTTCAATGAGCAGTTCTTC	CASSPHKFNEQFF
NA	TRBV6-5	TRBJ1-6	NA	TGTGCCAGCAGACGTAATGCCGGGCCTAATCAGGGGAATTCACCCCTCCACTTT	CASRRNAGPNQGNSPLHF
NA	TRBV12-3/TRBV12-4	TRBJ2-3	NA	TGTGCCAGCAGTTTTCATGGGGGCTCTGATACGCAGTATTTT	CASSFHGGSDTQYF
NA	TRBV6-6	TRBJ1-6	few	TGTGCCAGCAGGTTGGCGGGGTTGGGTTCACCCCTCCACTTT	CASRLAGLGSPLHF
NA	TRBV4-3	TRBJ1-3	few	TGCGCCAGCAGCCAAGATCCAGGTGTTGGAAACACCATATATTTT	CASSQDPGVGNTIYF
NA	TRBV5-1	TRBJ1-1	few	TGCGCCAGCGCGGGACAAATGAACACTGAAGCTTTCTTT	CASAGQMNTEAFF
NA	TRBV7-3	TRBJ2-7	once	TGTGCCAGCAGCTTAATCAGGGGGGAAGAGCAGTACTTC	CASSLIRGEEQYF
TRBD1	TRBV7-9	TRBJ2-5	few	TGTGCCAGCAGCCCCCCGGGACAGGCCGGCAGGGCCCAGTACTTC	CASSPPGQAGRAQYF
TRBD2	TRBV28	TRBJ2-7	NA	TGTGCCAGCAGTTTATCGGGGGGTCCTATTGGCTACGAGCAGTACTTC	CASSLSGGPIGYEQYF
TRBD2	TRBV4-1	TRBJ2-1	many	TGCGCCAGCACGGGGGGGAATGAGCAGTTCTTC	CASTGGNEQFF
NA	TRBV20-1	TRBJ1-5	few	TGCAGTGCTAGGGCAGGGCGGTATGGTCAGCCCCAGCATTTT	CSARAGRYGQPQHF
TRBD1	TRBV7-9	TRBJ2-1	many	TGTGCCAGCAGCTTCGTTGATTACAGGGGATCTACCTACAATGAGCAGTTCTTC	CASSFVDYRGSTYNEQFF
NA	TRBV10-3	TRBJ2-5	few	TGTGCCATCAGTGAGTGGGGGAGCCAAGAGACCCAGTACTTC	CAISEWGSQETQYF
NA	TRBV6-8	TRBJ2-3	NA	TGTGCCAGCAGTTACACAGACTTGAGTAGGGGCTTCACAGATACGCAGTATTTT	CASSYTDLSRGFTDTQYF
NA	TRBV7-9	TRBJ1-2	NA	TGTGCCAGCAGCCCAGGGACCCATTTTTTCGCCTTC	CASSPGTHFFAF
NA	TRBV7-2	TRBJ1-1	many	TGTGCCAGCAGCTTAGGGCAGTGGGGAACTGAAGCTTTCTTT	CASSLGQWGTEAFF
NA	TRBV11-2	TRBJ1-1	few	TGTGCCAGCAGCCCAGAGGGACAACGGGACACTGAAGCTTTCTTT	CASSPEGQRDTEAFF
TRBD1	TRBV12-3/TRBV12-4	TRBJ1-2	many	TGTGCCAGCAGCCTAACAGGGGGCTATGGCTACACCTTC	CASSLTGGYGYTF
NA	TRBV7-8	TRBJ2-7	many	TGTGCCAGCAGCTTAGCGGCGTGGGGGGCCGTCTACGAGCAGTACTTC	CASSLAAWGAVYEQYF
TRBD1	TRBV7-9	TRBJ2-2	many	TGTGCCAGCAGCCCAGACAGGGTGAGCGGGGAGCTGTTTTTT	CASSPDRVSGELFF
NA	TRBV7-3	TRBJ2-1	once	TGTTCCAGCAGCTTTCCCGGGAATGAGCAGTTCTTC	CSSSFPGNEQFF
NA	TRBV27	TRBJ1-6	few	TGTGCCAGCAGTTCGGGACCGGGTTCACCCCTCCACTTT	CASSSGPGSPLHF
TRBD1	TRBV12-3/TRBV12-4	TRBJ1-5	NA	TGTGCCAGCAGTTTGGCCGGGACAGGGCATCAGCCCCAGCATTTT	CASSLAGTGHQPQHF
NA	TRBV20-1	TRBJ2-3	few	TGCAGTGCTAGAGATTGGTTAGGTCCCATAGGGACACCCTTTAGCACAGATACGCAGTATTTT	CSARDWLGPIGTPFSTDTQYF
TRBD2	TRBV15	TRBJ2-2	few	TGTGCCACCAGCGGCGGGGGTCTCCCGTACACCGGGGAGCTGTTTTTT	CATSGGGLPYTGELFF
TRBD1	TRBV7-2	TRBJ2-5	many	TGTGCCAGCAGCTCATTTCGGGGACAGCAAGAGACCCAGTACTTC	CASSSFRGQQETQYF
NA	TRBV7-6	TRBJ1-1	many	TGTGCCAGCAGCTTAGGGGCGGAATTTAACACTGAAGCTTTCTTT	CASSLGAEFNTEAFF
TRBD1	TRBV6-1	TRBJ1-5	NA	TGTGCCAGCAGTGAAGGGGCAGGGGGTCAGCCCCAGCATTTT	CASSEGAGGQPQHF